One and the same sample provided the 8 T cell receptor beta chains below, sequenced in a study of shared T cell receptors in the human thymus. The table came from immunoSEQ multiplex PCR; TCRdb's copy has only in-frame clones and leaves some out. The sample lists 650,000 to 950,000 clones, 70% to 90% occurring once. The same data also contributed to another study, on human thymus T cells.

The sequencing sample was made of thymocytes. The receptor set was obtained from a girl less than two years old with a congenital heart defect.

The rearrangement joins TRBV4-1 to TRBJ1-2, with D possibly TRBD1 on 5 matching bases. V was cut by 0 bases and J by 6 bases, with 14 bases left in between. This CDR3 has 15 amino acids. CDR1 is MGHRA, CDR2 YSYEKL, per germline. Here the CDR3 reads CASSQDLNQGHGYTF. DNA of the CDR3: TGCGCCAGCAGCCAAGATCTTAACCAGGGCCATGGCTACACCTTC.

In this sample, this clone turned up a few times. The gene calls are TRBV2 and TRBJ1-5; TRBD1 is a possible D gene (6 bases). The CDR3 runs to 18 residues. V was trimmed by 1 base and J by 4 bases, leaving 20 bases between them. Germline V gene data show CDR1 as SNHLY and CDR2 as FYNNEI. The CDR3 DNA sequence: TGTGCCAGCAGTGAAGACGGGGGGGGGCGGACGAATAATCAGCCCCAGCATTTT. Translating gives CASSEDGGGRTNNQPQHF.

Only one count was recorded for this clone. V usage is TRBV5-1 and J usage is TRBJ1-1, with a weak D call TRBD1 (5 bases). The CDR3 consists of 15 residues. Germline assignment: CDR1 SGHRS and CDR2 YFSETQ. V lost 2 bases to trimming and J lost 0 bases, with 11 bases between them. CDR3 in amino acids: CASSLEAGMNTEAFF. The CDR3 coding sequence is TGCGCCAGCAGCTTAGAGGCAGGGATGAACACTGAAGCTTTCTTT.

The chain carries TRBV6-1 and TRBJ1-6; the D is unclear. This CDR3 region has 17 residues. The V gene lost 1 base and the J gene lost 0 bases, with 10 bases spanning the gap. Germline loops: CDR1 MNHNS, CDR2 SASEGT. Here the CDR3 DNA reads TGTGCCAGCAGTGAAGAATCCAGTGACTCCTATAATTCACCCCTCCACTTT. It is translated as CASSEESSDSYNSPLHF.

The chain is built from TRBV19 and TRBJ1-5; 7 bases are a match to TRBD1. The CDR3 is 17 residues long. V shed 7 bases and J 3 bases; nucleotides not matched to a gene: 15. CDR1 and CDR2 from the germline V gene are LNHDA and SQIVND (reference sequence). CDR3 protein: CASTTPGADRDNQPQHF. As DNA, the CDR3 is TGTGCCAGTACCACCCCCGGGGCCGACAGGGACAATCAGCCCCAGCATTTT.

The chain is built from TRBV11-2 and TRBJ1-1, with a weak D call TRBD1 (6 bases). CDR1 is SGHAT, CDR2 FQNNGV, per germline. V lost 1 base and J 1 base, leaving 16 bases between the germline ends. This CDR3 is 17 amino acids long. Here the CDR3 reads CASSLAPIGQTNTEAFF. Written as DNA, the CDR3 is TGTGCCAGCAGCTTAGCGCCGATTGGACAGACGAACACTGAAGCTTTCTTT.

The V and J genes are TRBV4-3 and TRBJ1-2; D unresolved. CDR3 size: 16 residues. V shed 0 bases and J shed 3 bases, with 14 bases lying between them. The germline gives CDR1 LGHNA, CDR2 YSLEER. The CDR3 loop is CASSQENSLADYGYTF. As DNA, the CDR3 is TGCGCCAGCAGCCAAGAAAATTCATTGGCAGACTATGGCTACACCTTC.

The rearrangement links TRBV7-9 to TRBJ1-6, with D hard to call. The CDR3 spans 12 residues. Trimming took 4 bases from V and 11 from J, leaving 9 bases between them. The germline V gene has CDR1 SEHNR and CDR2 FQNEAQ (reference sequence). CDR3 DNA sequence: TGTGCCAGCAGCTACTCTGGGCCACCCCTCCACTTT. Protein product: CASSYSGPPLHF. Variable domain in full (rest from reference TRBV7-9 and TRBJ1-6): DTGVSQNPRHKITKRGQNVTFRCDPISEHNRLYWYRQTLGQGPEFLTYFQNEAQLEKSRLLSDRFSAERPKGSFSTLEIQRTEQGDSAMYLCASSYSGPPLHFGNGTRLTVT.